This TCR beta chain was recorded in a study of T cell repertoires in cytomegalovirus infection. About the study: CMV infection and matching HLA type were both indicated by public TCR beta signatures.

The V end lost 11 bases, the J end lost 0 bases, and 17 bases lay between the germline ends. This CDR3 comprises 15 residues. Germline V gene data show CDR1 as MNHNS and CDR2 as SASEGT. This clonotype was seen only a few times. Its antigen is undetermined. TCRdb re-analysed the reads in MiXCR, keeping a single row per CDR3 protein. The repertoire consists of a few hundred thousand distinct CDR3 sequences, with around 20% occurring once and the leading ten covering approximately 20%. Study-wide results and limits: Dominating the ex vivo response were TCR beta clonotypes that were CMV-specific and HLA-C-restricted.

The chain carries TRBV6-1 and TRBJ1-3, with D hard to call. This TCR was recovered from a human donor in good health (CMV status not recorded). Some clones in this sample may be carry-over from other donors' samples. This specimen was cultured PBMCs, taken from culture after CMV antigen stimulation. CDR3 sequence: CASGGSRLSGNTIYF. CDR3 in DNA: TGTGCCTCGGGTGGTAGTAGACTCTCTGGAAACACCATATATTTT.